Following are 22 T cell receptor beta chains from one sample sequenced in a study of a mutant IDH1 vaccine in newly diagnosed glioma. Time point: baseline, week 1 (first vaccination visit). The treatment here: pre-vaccination baseline after standard-of-care therapy. Here immunoSEQ multiplex PCR was the method, and the copy in TCRdb shows in-frame clones only, minus some. The sample contains 95,000 to 100,000 clones, 80% to 90% of which appear only once. This sample comprised PBMCs, obtained from a glioma patient treated with radiotherapy, temozolomide or both. These receptors were taken from a woman between 50 and 59 years old with glioma.

CDR3 sequence (DNA): TGCGCCAGCAGCCAAGAATTTGGACTAGGCATTACAGATACGCAGTATTTT. Translated, it gives CASSQEFGLGITDTQYF. The J gene is TRBJ2-3, the V gene TRBV4-1; 7 positions match TRBD2. The CDR3 contains 17 residues. V shed 0 bases, J shed 3 bases, and the junction held 9 bases outside the gene matches. From germline, CDR1 is MGHRA and CDR2 YSYEKL.

The V call is TRBV4-1, the J call TRBJ2-7, with 9 bases matching TRBD2. CDR3 length equals 14 residues. Unmatched junction bases numbered 5, after V lost 5 bases and J lost 3 bases. Germline V gives CDR1 MGHRA, CDR2 YSYEKL. This CDR3 reads CASSRTSVDYEQYF. The CDR3 DNA reads TGCGCCAGCAGCAGGACTAGCGTGGACTACGAGCAGTACTTC.

This chain links TRBV19 with TRBJ2-5; D is unclear. In germline, CDR1 is LNHDA, CDR2 SQIVND (reference sequence). V was pared by 4 bases and J by 2 bases, with 8 bases between. The CDR3 runs to 13 residues. The CDR3 DNA reads TGTGCCAGTAGTAAGGCCATTCAAGAGACCCAGTACTTC. Translation gives CASSKAIQETQYF.

The V and J genes are TRBV11-2 and TRBJ2-1; TRBD2 aligns across 8 bases. The CDR3 consists of 15 residues. The junction had 2 bases not matched to a gene; V was cut back by 4 bases and J by 0 bases. Per germline, CDR1 SGHAT and CDR2 FQNNGV. The CDR3 DNA follows: TGTGCCAGCAGCTCGAGCGGGGGCTCCTACAATGAGCAGTTCTTC. Its protein product is CASSSSGGSYNEQFF. Together with reference TRBV11-2 and TRBJ2-1, the CDR3 gives the full variable domain: EAGVAQSPRYKIIEKRQSVAFWCNPISGHATLYWYQQILGQGPKLLIQFQNNGVVDDSQLPKDRFSAERLKGVDSTLKIQPAKLEDSAVYLCASSSSGGSYNEQFFGPGTRLTVL.

In DNA, the CDR3 is TGCGCCAGCAGCCGTGACGGCTACGAGCAGTACTTC. Translation gives CASSRDGYEQYF. This rearrangement joins TRBV5-1 to TRBJ2-7; D remains ambiguous. The CDR3 sequence is 12 residues long. CDR1 is SGHRS and CDR2 is YFSETQ in the germline V gene. Between the trimmed V and J ends, which lost 4 bases and 3 bases, there was a span of 8 bases.

This clone has only a few counts. This chain uses TRBV6-5 with TRBJ1-5, with D tentatively TRBD1 (5 bases). The V and J ends lost 0 bases and 0 bases respectively, with 6 bases between them. Looked up from germline, CDR1 is MNHEY and CDR2 is SVGAGI. The CDR3 has 15 amino acids. CDR3 coding DNA: TGTGCCAGCAGTTACTCCGGGGCTAGCAATCAGCCCCAGCATTTT. Encoded protein: CASSYSGASNQPQHF.

The chain couples TRBV7-9 to TRBJ1-2; a possible D gene is TRBD1 (5 bases). Trimming took off 3 bases at V and 4 bases at J, with 12 bases between the two ends. Germline CDR1 and CDR2: SEHNR and FQNEAQ (reference sequence). This CDR3 has 14 residues. As DNA, the CDR3 is TGTGCCAGCAGCTTCGGGGGAACGGGCTATGGCTACACCTTC. It encodes CASSFGGTGYGYTF.

The chain is built from TRBV27 and TRBJ2-5; D might be TRBD2 (5 bases). V was pared by 6 bases and J by 1 base, with 18 bases between. CDR1 is MNHEY, CDR2 SMNVEV, per germline (reference sequence). The CDR3 is made up of 16 amino acids. This CDR3 reads CASSRTGRVVQETQYF. The DNA of the CDR3 is TGTGCCAGCAGCCGGACTGGTCGGGTTGTCCAAGAGACCCAGTACTTC.

The genes are TRBV9 and TRBJ2-1, with 9 bases lining up with TRBD1. This CDR3 spans 15 amino acids. J was trimmed by 8 bases and V by 3 bases; bases with no gene match: 9. Germline CDR1 is SGDLS and CDR2 is YYNGEE. CDR3 loop: CASSDPGQGSHEQFF. Written as DNA, the CDR3 is TGTGCCAGCAGCGATCCGGGACAGGGTTCCCATGAGCAGTTCTTC.

In regard to this clone: Other DNA sequences in the same sample also yield this CDR3. This chain connects TRBV10-2 to TRBJ2-7; 7 bases align to TRBD1. V lost 7 bases to trimming and J lost 3 bases; unmatched junction nucleotides: 3. CDR3 length equals 12 residues. Looked up from germline, CDR1 is WSHSY and CDR2 is SAAADI. CDR3 sequence: CASTRQGYEQYF. The CDR3 nucleotides are TGCGCCAGCACCCGACAGGGCTACGAGCAGTACTTC.

This chain connects TRBV9 to TRBJ2-7; D is perhaps TRBD1 (5 bases). The CDR3 is made up of 16 amino acids. Germline values: CDR1 SGDLS, CDR2 YYNGEE. With 0 bases removed from V and 2 bases from J, the gap between germline ends came to 15 bases. CDR3 residues: CASSVDPVPGTYEQYF. For the CDR3, the DNA is TGTGCCAGCAGCGTAGACCCGGTTCCAGGGACCTACGAGCAGTACTTC.

The rearrangement uses TRBV28 and TRBJ1-6; D is undetermined. V shed 7 bases and J shed 3 bases, with 10 bases lying between them. Germline lookup yields CDR1 MDHEN and CDR2 SYDVKM. The CDR3 has 14 residues. The CDR3 loop is CASTLDGYNSPLHF. CDR3 DNA sequence: TGTGCCAGCACCCTCGACGGCTATAATTCACCCCTCCACTTT.

The V call is TRBV5-1, the J call TRBJ2-1; maybe TRBD1 (5 bases). Germline V lookup: CDR1 SGHRS, CDR2 YFSETQ. Between the trimmed V and J ends, which lost 6 bases and 0 bases, there was a span of 10 bases. This CDR3 is 14 amino acids long. The CDR3 loop reads CASTETDSYNEQFF. In DNA, the CDR3 is TGCGCCAGCACTGAGACAGACTCCTACAATGAGCAGTTCTTC. Full variable domain (rest looked up from reference TRBV5-1 and TRBJ2-1): KAGVTQTPRYLIKTRGQQVTLSCSPISGHRSVSWYQQTPGQGLQFLFEYFSETQRNKGNFPGRFSGRQFSNSRSEMNVSTLELGDSALYLCASTETDSYNEQFFGPGTRLTVL.

The rearrangement links TRBV9 to TRBJ1-3, with 7 bases aligning to TRBD1. CDR1 and CDR2 from the germline V gene are SGDLS and YYNGEE. The length of the CDR3 is 15 residues. With 4 bases clipped from V and 2 bases from J, the junction kept 6 bases outside the gene matches. CDR3: CASSTSGQAGNTIYF. In DNA form, the CDR3 reads TGTGCCAGCAGCACCTCCGGACAGGCTGGAAACACCATATATTTT.

The V and J genes are TRBV7-8 and TRBJ2-2, with 9 bases aligning to TRBD1. The germline CDR1 and CDR2 sequences are SGHVS and FQNEAQ. The V segment lost 5 bases and the J segment 2 bases; nucleotides outside the gene matches: 6. The CDR3 has 16 residues. The CDR3 here is CASSRTGGLNTGELFF. The CDR3 bases are TGTGCCAGCAGCCGTACAGGGGGCCTCAACACCGGGGAGCTGTTTTTT.

The genes are TRBV5-1 and TRBJ1-3; D possibly corresponds to TRBD1 (5 bases). The CDR3 consists of 14 residues. With 4 bases removed from V and 0 bases from J, the gap between germline ends came to 8 bases. Germline loops: CDR1 SGHRS, CDR2 YFSETQ. The CDR3 bases are TGCGCCAGCAGCGGGACTGACTCTGGAAACACCATATATTTT. Translated: CASSGTDSGNTIYF.

This sequence joins TRBV6-1 and TRBJ2-7, with D perhaps TRBD2 (6 bases). The V and J ends lost 5 bases and 3 bases respectively, with 17 bases between them. This CDR3 region has 15 residues. Germline CDR1 reads MNHNS; CDR2 reads SASEGT. CDR3 DNA: TGTGCCAGCAGTCAGGAGTTTAGCGGCAGCTACGAGCAGTACTTC. Its translation: CASSQEFSGSYEQYF.

With regard to this clone: Other DNA sequences within the sample encode an identical CDR3. The gene calls are TRBV6-6 and TRBJ2-7; D is unclear. The V end lost 6 bases, the J end lost 0 bases, and 3 bases lay between the germline ends. The germline gives CDR1 MNHNY, CDR2 SVGAGI (reference sequence). The CDR3 extends over 11 amino acids. The CDR3 is CASSPSYEQYF. The CDR3 coding sequence is TGTGCCAGCAGCCCCTCCTACGAGCAGTACTTC.

J is TRBJ2-2 and V is TRBV23-1; 11 bases match TRBD1. TRBV23-1 is reported as an ORF; its role is uncertain. The CDR3 is made up of 18 amino acids. The J segment lost 1 base and the V segment lost 0 bases, leaving 4 bases of the junction unmatched. CDR3 amino acids: CASSQSGTGGKNTGELFF. The CDR3 DNA sequence: TGCGCCAGCAGTCAATCGGGGACAGGGGGAAAGAACACCGGGGAGCTGTTTTTT.

V gene TRBV10-1 combines with J gene TRBJ2-7; 10 nucleotides align to TRBD1. Trimming removed 11 bases from V and 2 bases from J; junction bases left unmatched: 6. The germline V gene encodes CDR1 WNHNN and CDR2 SYGVQD (reference sequence). The CDR3 is made up of 13 amino acids. The CDR3 sequence: CAPGDRGTYEQYF. The CDR3, as DNA: TGCGCCCCCGGGGACAGGGGAACCTACGAGCAGTACTTC.

The chain uses TRBV5-1 and TRBJ1-2; D not resolved. Deletions cut 1 base from V and 0 bases from J, with 7 bases between. The CDR3 runs 14 residues. Germline-derived CDR1 and CDR2 are SGHRS and YFSETQ. The CDR3 DNA sequence: TGCGCCAGCAGCTTGACCGGAACTAACTATGGCTACACCTTC. Translating it yields CASSLTGTNYGYTF.

J is TRBJ1-1 and V is TRBV6-1; D is possibly TRBD1 (6 bases). The CDR3 contains 11 residues. Trimming pared 10 bases from V and 7 bases from J, leaving 13 bases between. Per germline, CDR1 MNHNS and CDR2 SASEGT. CDR3 nucleotides: TGTGCCAACAGGGAGAGGGGTGAAGCTTTCTTT. As protein: CANRERGEAFF.